Here is one T cell receptor (beta chain) with its context. Its antigen is still unknown. This sample was included in a study of blood T cells in healthy people across ages. Findings and limits, study-wide: The fall in TCR beta diversity per million T cells was roughly linear with age.

V lost 4 bases and J lost 9; bases outside the gene matches: 2. The CDR3 is made up of 12 amino acids. The sample providers were healthy Caucasian people from Russia, aged about 6 to 90. Together with a sample-barcoded 5' primer, a J-beta primer mix was included in a second PCR lasting roughly 6 to 12 cycles. Every cDNA molecule carried a tag from a template-switch adaptor bearing 12 random nucleotides. Sequencing of every sample gave 3 million or more CDR3-containing paired-end reads. TCRdb fed the 5' RACE reads into MiXCR, producing one record per CDR3 protein. The table has 700,000 or so distinct CDR3 sequences, over 20% seen once.

Sequencing used blood. This TCR was recovered from a man between 65 and 85 years old in good health. The J gene is TRBJ2-1, the V gene TRBV12-3 or TRBV12-4, with 8 bases that match TRBD1. CDR3 amino acids: CASSSTGGEQFF. Written as DNA, the CDR3 is TGTGCCAGCAGTTCAACAGGGGGTGAGCAGTTCTTC.